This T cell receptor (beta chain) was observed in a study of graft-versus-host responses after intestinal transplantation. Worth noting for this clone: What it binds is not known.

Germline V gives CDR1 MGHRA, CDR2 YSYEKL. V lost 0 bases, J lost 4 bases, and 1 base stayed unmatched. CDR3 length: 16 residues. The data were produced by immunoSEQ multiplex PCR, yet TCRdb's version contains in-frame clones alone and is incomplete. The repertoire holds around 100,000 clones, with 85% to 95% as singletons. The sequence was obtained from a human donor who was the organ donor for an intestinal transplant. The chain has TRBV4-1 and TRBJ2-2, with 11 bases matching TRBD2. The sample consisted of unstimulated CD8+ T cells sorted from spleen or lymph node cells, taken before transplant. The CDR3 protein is CASSQELAGGTGELFF. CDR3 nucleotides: TGCGCCAGCAGCCAAGAGCTAGCGGGGGGCACCGGGGAGCTGTTTTTT.